These 3 T cell receptor beta chains were all obtained from the same sample, sequenced in a study of CD8+CD57+ T cells in acquired aplastic anemia. Genomic DNA provided the template from which TCR beta VDJ and CDR3 profiles were obtained. TCRdb recomputed calls from the reads with MiXCR, one row per CDR3 protein. Of hundreds of thousands of distinct CDR3 sequences in the sample, around half were seen once. Patients chosen for sequencing had shown CD8+CD57+ cell expansion by flow cytometry. The sequenced sample was sorted CD4+, CD8+, or CD8+CD57+ T cells (not recorded which) from PBMCs. All receptors come from a human donor with aplastic anemia.

A few counts support this clonotype. The chain employs TRBV4-1 and TRBJ1-2; 9 positions agree with TRBD1. This CDR3 comprises 17 residues. Per germline, CDR1 MGHRA and CDR2 YSYEKL. Trimming took 1 base from V and 0 from J; bases not matched to a gene: 6. The CDR3 region has the DNA TGCGCCAGCAGCCAAGCTCCACAGGGGGCGCCTAACTATGGCTACACCTTC. It translates to CASSQAPQGAPNYGYTF.

This clonotype was seen many times. The chain combines TRBV12-3 or TRBV12-4 with TRBJ2-7; D gene uncertain. V gave up 5 bases and J gave up 4 bases, with 15 bases separating them. The CDR3 loop spans 14 amino acids. CDR3 DNA sequence: TGTGCCAGCAGTCACCCTCAGGCTAGTTACGAGCAGTACTTC. It codes for CASSHPQASYEQYF.

The chain has TRBV4-1 and TRBJ2-7; the D gene is possibly TRBD1 (5 bases). Trimming stripped 0 bases from V and 7 bases from J, with 10 bases between. CDR3 length equals 13 residues. The germline V gene has CDR1 MGHRA and CDR2 YSYEKL. CDR3 sequence reads: CASSQDLGPEQYV. The CDR3, as DNA: TGCGCCAGCAGCCAAGATTTGGGGCCTGAGCAGTACGTC.